This T cell receptor beta chain was recovered during a study of T-cell memory formation after mild COVID-19. TCRdb recomputed calls from the 5' RACE reads with MiXCR, one row per CDR3 protein. The sample lists about 160,000 distinct CDR3 sequences, about a third occurring once. Study-wide points: The study found balanced CD4/CD8 in clones contracting day 15 to 85 and a CD4+ lean in later expanders. In pre-infection memory, a portion of responding clones appeared, which suggested that cross-reactive memory joined.

Regarding this clonotype: Antigen unknown.

CDR1 is ENHRY and CDR2 is SYGVKD in the germline V gene. This CDR3 has 11 residues. V dropped 8 bases and J dropped 5 bases, with 7 bases sitting between them. This chain uses TRBV10-3 with TRBJ1-5; D is unclear. The clonotype comes from an adult woman who had mild COVID-19 (a few samples of this study predate the infection). Cell type and time point are not known. The material sequenced was PBMCs or a T cell subset sorted from them (not recorded which). The CDR3 DNA sequence: TGTGCCATCGGAAGAGATCAGCCCCAGCATTTT. Protein product: CAIGRDQPQHF.